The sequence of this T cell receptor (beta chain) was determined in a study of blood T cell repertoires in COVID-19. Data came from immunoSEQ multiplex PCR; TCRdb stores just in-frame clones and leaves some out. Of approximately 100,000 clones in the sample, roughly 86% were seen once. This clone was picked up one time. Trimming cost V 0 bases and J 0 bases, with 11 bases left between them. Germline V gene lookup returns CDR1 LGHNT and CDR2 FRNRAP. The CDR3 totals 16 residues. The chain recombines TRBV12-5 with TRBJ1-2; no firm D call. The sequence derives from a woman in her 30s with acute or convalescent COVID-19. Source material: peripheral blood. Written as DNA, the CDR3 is TGTGCTAGTGGTTTGGTACCGGGAGGTCCTAACTATGGCTACACCTTC. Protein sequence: CASGLVPGGPNYGYTF.